This T cell receptor beta chain was sequenced for a study of OX40 agonist ivuxolimab in advanced cancers. At the level of the study: While on treatment, patients had intravenous ivuxolimab at 0.01 to 10 mg/kg every 2 weeks. Those treated in dose escalation had hepatocellular carcinoma, melanoma, renal cell cancer or head and neck cancer.

This CDR3 is 17 amino acids long. Per the germline V gene, CDR1 is SGHAT and CDR2 is FQNNGV. V lost 5 bases and J lost 6, with 26 bases in between. Clones were sequenced by immunoSEQ multiplex PCR, and TCRdb holds only the in-frame ones, with some missing. The table shows about 88,000 clones, with around 85% occurring only once. Sequencing used CD4+ or CD8+ T cells sorted from blood, obtained in a trial of the OX40 agonist ivuxolimab. The clonotype originates from an adult with an advanced solid tumor such as melanoma, head and neck, liver or kidney cancer. V and J are TRBV11-2 and TRBJ2-7; the D gene could be TRBD1 or TRBD2 (6 bases each). Here the CDR3 DNA reads TGTGCCAGCAGCCTAAGCCTCCTTTACGGGGGCAGCGGCGAGCAGTACTTC. This sequence encodes CASSLSLLYGGSGEQYF.